One sample yielded the 20 T cell receptor beta chains listed below, sequenced in a study of T cell responses to AZD1222 COVID-19 vaccine. Sequencing used immunoSEQ multiplex PCR; TCRdb keeps in-frame clones, though not all of them. This table has some 120,000 clones, about nine tenths appearing once. The sample was peripheral blood, taken on day 0 of AZD1222 vaccination. The origin of the receptors is an adult in good health.

This clone was seen a few times. This chain connects TRBV25-1 to TRBJ2-7; tentatively, D is TRBD1 (5 bases). This CDR3 has 13 amino acids. Per germline, CDR1 MGHDK and CDR2 SYGVNS. The V end lost 4 bases, the J end lost 3 bases, and 10 bases lay between the germline ends. For the CDR3, the DNA is TGTGCCAGCAGTGGGGCAGGGATCTACGAGCAGTACTTC. It encodes CASSGAGIYEQYF.

This chain uses TRBV6-5 with TRBJ1-3, with D unclear. The CDR3 length is 16 residues. V lost 2 bases and J 0 bases, leaving 11 bases between the germline ends. Germline assignment: CDR1 MNHEY and CDR2 SVGAGI. CDR3 sequence reads: CASSYGTGYSGNTIYF. The CDR3 coding sequence is TGTGCCAGCAGTTACGGTACGGGATACTCTGGAAACACCATATATTTT.

V is TRBV3-1 (or the pseudogene TRBV3-2) and J is TRBJ1-3; D gene ambiguous. V lost 3 bases and J lost 0, with 12 bases in between. Per the germline V gene, CDR1 is LGHDT and CDR2 is YNNKEL (reference sequence). This CDR3 has 16 amino acids. The CDR3 sequence is CASSQLDGYSGNTIYF. The CDR3 DNA follows: TGTGCCAGCAGCCAGCTAGACGGTTACTCTGGAAACACCATATATTTT.

The genes are TRBV6-5 and TRBJ1-1, with unresolved D. V dropped 5 bases and J dropped 5 bases, with 15 bases sitting between them. The CDR3 is 14 amino acids. CDR1 and CDR2 from the germline V gene are MNHEY and SVGAGI. CDR3 sequence (DNA): TGTGCCAGCAGTCCGACAACCCTGGGAACTGAAGCTTTCTTT. This translates into CASSPTTLGTEAFF.

V and J are TRBV6-5 and TRBJ1-1; D not resolved. CDR3 length equals 15 residues. CDR1 and CDR2 (germline): MNHEY, SVGAGI. Deletions cut 0 bases from V and 5 bases from J, with 13 bases between. The CDR3 here is CASSYSKEPRTEAFF. CDR3 DNA: TGTGCCAGCAGTTACTCGAAGGAGCCAAGAACTGAAGCTTTCTTT.

Here the CDR3 reads CASRRPGQINTEAFF. Written as DNA, the CDR3 is TGTGCCAGCAGACGACCGGGACAAATTAACACTGAAGCTTTCTTT. The chain employs TRBV6-5 and TRBJ1-1; D possibly corresponds to TRBD1 (6 bases). V was shortened by 6 bases and J by 2 bases, with 16 bases between the two germline ends. CDR1 and CDR2 from the germline V gene are MNHEY and SVGAGI. This CDR3 spans 15 amino acids.

This CDR3 reads CASSPFSHPETGGGTQYF. The CDR3 region has the DNA TGTGCCAGCAGTCCCTTCTCGCATCCGGAAACGGGTGGGGGGACCCAGTACTTC. V and J are TRBV27 and TRBJ2-5, with D possibly called TRBD1 or TRBD2 (5 bases each). The V end was cut by 5 bases, the J end by 7 bases, with 29 bases between. Germline CDR1 is MNHEY and CDR2 is SMNVEV (reference sequence). This CDR3 is built from 18 residues.

The rearrangement uses TRBV7-2 and TRBJ1-1; D unresolved. The CDR3 has 14 amino acids. CDR1 is SGHTA and CDR2 is FQGNSA in the germline V gene. V lost 7 bases and J 6 bases, leaving 18 bases between the germline ends. DNA of the CDR3: TGTGCCAGCAACACATATGGACCCTCCGCTGAAGCTTTCTTT. It yields the protein CASNTYGPSAEAFF.

The chain has TRBV27 and TRBJ2-1; D not resolved. The germline gives CDR1 MNHEY, CDR2 SMNVEV (reference sequence). The CDR3 loop spans 13 amino acids. The V end was cut by 0 bases, the J end by 10 bases, with 10 bases between. CDR3 nucleotide sequence: TGTGCCAGCAGTTTATCGAGTCAACGGGAGCAGTTCTTC. Translating gives CASSLSSQREQFF.

The CDR3 DNA sequence: TGTGCCAGCAGTGAGGGGAGCTTGTTACTCTACGAGCAGTACTTC. Protein sequence: CASSEGSLLLYEQYF. The chain is built from TRBV2 and TRBJ2-7; D perhaps matches TRBD2 (5 bases). V lost 3 bases and J 3 bases, leaving 15 bases between the germline ends. The CDR3 is made up of 15 amino acids. Looked up from germline, CDR1 is SNHLY and CDR2 is FYNNEI.

The rearrangement links TRBV30 to TRBJ1-6; possible D gene TRBD1, 6 bases. Per the germline V gene, CDR1 is GTSNPN and CDR2 is SVGIG (reference sequence). The CDR3 extends over 16 amino acids. With 3 bases removed from V and 0 bases from J, the gap between germline ends came to 12 bases. The CDR3 is CAWRQQGYSYNSPLHF. The CDR3 nucleotides are TGTGCCTGGAGGCAACAGGGATACTCCTATAATTCACCCCTCCACTTT.

The rearrangement links TRBV7-7 to TRBJ2-2; D call uncertain. CDR3 length: 13 residues. Trimming removed 5 bases at V and 7 bases at J, with 11 bases between. Germline V CDR1 and CDR2: SSHAT, FNYEAQ (reference sequence). The CDR3, as DNA: TGTGCCAGCAGCCTGGAAAGGGACGGGGAGCTGTTTTTT. It is translated as CASSLERDGELFF. Supplemented by reference TRBV7-7 and TRBJ2-2, the full variable domain reads GAGVSQSPRYKVTKRGQDVTLRCDPISSHATLYWYQQALGQGPEFLTYFNYEAQPDKSGLPSDRFSAERPEGSISTLTIQRTEQRDSAMYRCASSLERDGELFFGEGSRLTVL.

V usage is TRBV7-2 and J usage is TRBJ1-4; D is ambiguous. The CDR3 spans 14 residues. Germline V gene lookup returns CDR1 SGHTA and CDR2 FQGNSA. Trimming took off 4 bases at V and 3 bases at J, with 9 bases between the two ends. As DNA, the CDR3 is TGTGCCAGCAGCTCCCAACCGGCTAATGAAAAACTGTTTTTT. Protein sequence: CASSSQPANEKLFF.

This clone was observed once. The V and J genes are TRBV6-5 and TRBJ1-1; unclear D gene. This CDR3 comprises 12 residues. Germline CDR1 MNHEY, CDR2 SVGAGI. V lost 5 bases and J lost 8, with 12 bases in between. As DNA, the CDR3 is TGTGCCAGCAGTCTTAACGGCAGAGAAGCTTTCTTT. This codes for CASSLNGREAFF.

The chain recombines TRBV7-9 with TRBJ2-7; 9 bases are a match to TRBD1. The trim removed 4 bases at V and 1 base at J, leaving 8 bases unmatched. Germline loops: CDR1 SEHNR, CDR2 FQNEAQ (reference sequence). The CDR3 extends over 16 amino acids. The CDR3 protein is CASSSTLGQGSYEQYF. The CDR3 nucleotides read TGTGCCAGCAGCTCGACCCTTGGACAGGGGTCCTACGAGCAGTACTTC.

The rearrangement links TRBV3-1 (or the pseudogene TRBV3-2) to TRBJ1-3; no definite D call. This CDR3 has 14 amino acids. V lost 4 bases, J lost 5 bases, and 12 bases lay in between. Looked up from germline, CDR1 is LGHDT and CDR2 is YNNKEL (reference sequence). CDR3 sequence reads: CASSLRTARNTIYF. DNA for the CDR3: TGTGCCAGCAGCCTAAGGACGGCCAGAAACACCATATATTTT.

This chain connects TRBV30 to TRBJ1-2; tentatively, D is TRBD1 (5 bases). The CDR3 loop spans 15 amino acids. With 4 bases removed from V and 1 base from J, the gap between germline ends came to 16 bases. Germline CDR1 GTSNPN, CDR2 SVGIG (reference sequence). CDR3 in amino acids: CAWKRDRAINYGYTF. CDR3 sequence (DNA): TGTGCCTGGAAGAGGGACCGCGCGATTAACTATGGCTACACCTTC.

For this clone: One end of the junction does not line up with germline, which may come from a read error. The chain is built from TRBV6-1 and TRBJ2-7; the match to TRBD1 covers 7 bases. Germline CDR1 is MNHNS and CDR2 is SASEGT. This CDR3 spans 15 amino acids. CDR3: CASTENRGLSYEQYF. In nucleotides, the CDR3 is TGTGCCAGCACTGAAAACAGGGGTTTATCCTACGAGCAGTACTTC.

The chain recombines TRBV28 with TRBJ2-1; either TRBD1 or TRBD2 may supply D (6 bases each). The V gene lost 2 bases and the J gene lost 8 bases, with 25 bases spanning the gap. CDR3 size: 18 residues. CDR1 MDHEN and CDR2 SYDVKM come from the germline V gene. CDR3 bases: TGTGCCAGCAGTTTAAATACCAGGCCGGGGGCCGTTTTGGATGAGCAGTTCTTC. The encoded protein is CASSLNTRPGAVLDEQFF. The complete variable domain, with remaining parts taken from reference TRBV28 and TRBJ2-1, reads DVKVTQSSRYLVKRTGEKVFLECVQDMDHENMFWYRQDPGLGLRLIYFSYDVKMKEKGDIPEGYSVSREKKERFSLILESASTNQTSMYLCASSLNTRPGAVLDEQFFGPGTRLTVL.

V and J are TRBV7-2 and TRBJ2-5, with 9 bases fitting TRBD2. CDR1 is SGHTA and CDR2 is FQGNSA in the germline V gene. V was pared by 1 base and J by 4 bases, with 4 bases of the junction left unmatched. The CDR3 has 15 amino acids. The CDR3 DNA follows: TGTGCCAGCAGCTTAGTTGCGGGGGGGCCAGAGACCCAGTACTTC. Translating gives CASSLVAGGPETQYF.